These 10 T cell receptor beta chains share one sample of origin, sequenced in a study of T-cell memory formation after mild COVID-19 (dated by TCRdb to the early 2020s). The library was generated by 5' RACE. Sequencing was carried out with an Illumina NovaSeq 6000. The public reads were quality trimmed at Q25 with fastp and then assembled into clones with MiXCR by TCRdb, keeping productive beta chains. Rows matching on CDR3 protein sequence are summarized as one entry with the most common DNA and genes. Counted in this sample were fewer than 110,000 distinct CDR3 sequences; 13% to 15% of them appeared once. Less than 40% of the sample comes from the top ten. The source material was PBMCs or a T cell subset sorted from them (not recorded which). Receptors were obtained from a man aged 18 to 29 who had mild COVID-19 (a few samples of this study predate the infection). The sample titles of this study are shuffled in the database, so cell type and time point are left out; the donor was told from shared clones.

This chain joins TRBV6-5 and TRBJ2-5; no firm D call. V lost 0 bases to trimming and J lost 2 bases, with 7 bases between them. The CDR3 spans 14 residues. The germline gives CDR1 MNHEY, CDR2 SVGAGI. CDR3 DNA: TGTGCCAGCAGTTACTCGGCAGGACAAGAGACCCAGTACTTC. Its protein product is CASSYSAGQETQYF.

There are a few counts of this clonotype. The gene calls are TRBV7-9 and TRBJ1-1; D may be TRBD1 (5 bases). The V end was cut by 0 bases, the J end by 1 base, with 9 bases between. The germline V gene encodes CDR1 SEHNR and CDR2 FQNEAQ (reference sequence). The CDR3 runs 15 residues. The CDR3 sequence: CASSLAQGGNTEAFF. The CDR3 region has the DNA TGTGCCAGCAGCTTAGCCCAGGGAGGGAACACTGAAGCTTTCTTT.

The genes are TRBV6-2 or TRBV6-3 and TRBJ1-6, with 8 bases that match TRBD1. J lost 7 bases, V lost 1 base, and 6 bases had no gene match. From germline, CDR1 is MNHEY and CDR2 SVGEGT. The CDR3 has 16 residues. The CDR3 reads CASSYFGGQANSPLHF. The CDR3 coding sequence is TGTGCCAGCAGTTACTTCGGGGGACAGGCGAATTCACCCCTCCACTTT.

The J gene is TRBJ2-1, the V gene TRBV14, with TRBD1 identical over 7 bases. Germline values: CDR1 SGHDN, CDR2 FVKESK. The CDR3 spans 17 residues. After removal of 4 bases from V and 0 bases from J, the junction contained 9 bases not matched to a gene. This CDR3 is CASSLRGQASSYNEQFF. The CDR3 DNA is TGTGCCAGCAGCCTAAGAGGACAGGCAAGCTCCTACAATGAGCAGTTCTTC. The full variable domain, with the rest looked up from reference TRBV14 and TRBJ2-1, is EAGVTQFPSHSVIEKGQTVTLRCDPISGHDNLYWYRRVMGKEIKFLLHFVKESKQDESGMPNNRFLAERTGGTYSTLKVQPAELEDSGVYFCASSLRGQASSYNEQFFGPGTRLTVL.

This clonotype was observed at least ten times. The chain carries TRBV4-1 and TRBJ2-5, with 7 bases fitting TRBD1. V gave up 4 bases and J gave up 1 base; unmatched junction bases: 9. Germline loops: CDR1 MGHRA, CDR2 YSYEKL. The CDR3 is made up of 16 amino acids. CDR3 amino acids: CASSLLPTGAQETQYF. The DNA for the CDR3 is TGCGCCAGCAGCCTTCTTCCTACAGGGGCCCAAGAGACCCAGTACTTC.

This clonotype appeared a few times. The rearrangement joins TRBV7-9 to TRBJ1-1; TRBD1 is a possible D gene (6 bases). Trimming shortened V by 1 base and J by 0 bases, and 9 bases separated the two germline ends. This CDR3 has 15 residues. Germline V lookup: CDR1 SEHNR, CDR2 FQNEAQ (reference sequence). The CDR3 DNA is TGTGCCAGCAGCTTAGGTGCAGGGGTGAACACTGAAGCTTTCTTT. Its protein is CASSLGAGVNTEAFF. Based on the CDR3 plus reference TRBV7-9 and TRBJ1-1, the full variable domain is DTGVSQNPRHKITKRGQNVTFRCDPISEHNRLYWYRQTLGQGPEFLTYFQNEAQLEKSRLLSDRFSAERPKGSFSTLEIQRTEQGDSAMYLCASSLGAGVNTEAFFGQGTRLTVV.

This clonotype was found a few times. This chain connects TRBV5-1 to TRBJ2-1, with no clear D. Trimming removed 0 bases at V and 5 bases at J, with 15 bases between. The CDR3 runs 16 residues. Germline assignment: CDR1 SGHRS and CDR2 YFSETQ. As DNA, the CDR3 is TGCGCCAGCAGCTTGGTAGCCATCAACCAAAACAATGAGCAGTTCTTC. Encoded protein: CASSLVAINQNNEQFF.

V usage is TRBV20-1 and J usage is TRBJ2-7; 7 bases line up with TRBD2. The V gene's germline CDR1 is DFQATT and CDR2 SNEGSKA (reference sequence). After removal of 5 bases from V and 0 bases from J, the junction contained 4 bases not matched to a gene. CDR3 length: 13 residues. The CDR3 DNA reads as TGCAGTGCTGGGGGGGAAAGCTCCTACGAGCAGTACTTC. This encodes CSAGGESSYEQYF.

This clonotype was detected a few times. J is TRBJ1-1 and V is TRBV29-1; 8 bases fit TRBD1. Germline lookup yields CDR1 SQVTM and CDR2 ANQGSEA. The ends lost 6 bases at V and 1 base at J; junction bases unmatched: 4. The CDR3 spans 13 residues. DNA for the CDR3: TGCAGCGTCCAGGGGGCGAGGAACACTGAAGCTTTCTTT. This translates into CSVQGARNTEAFF.

This clonotype has at least ten counts. The chain uses TRBV10-2 and TRBJ2-3; 8 nucleotides line up with TRBD2. The V gene end was trimmed by 8 bases and the J gene end by 1 base; junction bases not matched to a gene: 5. The CDR3 runs 14 residues. Germline values: CDR1 WSHSY, CDR2 SAAADI. As DNA, the CDR3 is TGCGCCAGCGGTGTACTAGCGGGCACAGATACGCAGTATTTT. Translation gives CASGVLAGTDTQYF.